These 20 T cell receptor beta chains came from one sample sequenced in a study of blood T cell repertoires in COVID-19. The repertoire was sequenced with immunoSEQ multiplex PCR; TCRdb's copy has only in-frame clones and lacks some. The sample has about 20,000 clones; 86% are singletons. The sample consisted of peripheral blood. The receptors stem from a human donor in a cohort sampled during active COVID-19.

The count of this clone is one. CDR3 coding DNA: TGTGCCAGCAGCTTGGCTTCGGGGTTCGGGCAGCCCCAGCATTTT. This codes for CASSLASGFGQPQHF. The J gene is TRBJ1-5, the V gene TRBV5-5; D remains unclear. The CDR3 is made up of 15 amino acids. V lost 0 bases and J lost 7, with 14 bases in between. Germline values: CDR1 SGHKS, CDR2 YYEKEE (reference sequence).

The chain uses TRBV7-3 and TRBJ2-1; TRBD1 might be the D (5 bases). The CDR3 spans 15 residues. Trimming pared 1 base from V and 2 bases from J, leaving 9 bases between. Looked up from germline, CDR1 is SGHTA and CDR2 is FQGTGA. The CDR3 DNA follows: TGTGCCAGCAGCTTAAATCCAGGGACCTACAATGAGCAGTTCTTC. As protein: CASSLNPGTYNEQFF.

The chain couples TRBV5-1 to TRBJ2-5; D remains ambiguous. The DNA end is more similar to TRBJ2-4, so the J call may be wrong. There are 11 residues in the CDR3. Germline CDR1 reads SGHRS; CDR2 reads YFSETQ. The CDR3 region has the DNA TGCGCCAGCAGCTCTGGGGACATTCAGTACTTC. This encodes CASSSGDIQYF.

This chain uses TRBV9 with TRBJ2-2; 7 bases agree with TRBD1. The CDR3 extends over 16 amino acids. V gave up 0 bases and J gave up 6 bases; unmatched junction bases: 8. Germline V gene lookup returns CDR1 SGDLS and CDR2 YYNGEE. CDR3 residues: CASSVDSGQVAGELFF. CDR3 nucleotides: TGTGCCAGCAGCGTAGACAGTGGACAGGTGGCCGGGGAGCTGTTTTTT.

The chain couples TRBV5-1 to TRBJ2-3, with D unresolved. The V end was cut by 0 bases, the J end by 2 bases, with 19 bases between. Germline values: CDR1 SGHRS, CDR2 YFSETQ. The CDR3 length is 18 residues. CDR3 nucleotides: TGCGCCAGCAGCTTGGCCCCCACGGTATTTAGTCACACAGATACGCAGTATTTT. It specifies CASSLAPTVFSHTDTQYF.

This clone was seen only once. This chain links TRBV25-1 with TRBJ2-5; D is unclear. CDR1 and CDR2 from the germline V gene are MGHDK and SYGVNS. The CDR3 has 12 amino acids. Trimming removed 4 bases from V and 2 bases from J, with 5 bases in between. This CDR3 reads CASSALQETQYF. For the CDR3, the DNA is TGTGCCAGCAGTGCCTTACAAGAGACCCAGTACTTC.

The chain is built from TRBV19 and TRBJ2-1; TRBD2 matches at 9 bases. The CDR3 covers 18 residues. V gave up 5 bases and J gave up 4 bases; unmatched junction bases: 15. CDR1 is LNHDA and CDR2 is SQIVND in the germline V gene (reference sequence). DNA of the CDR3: TGTGCCAGTAGTCCGCCCCCCAGTAGCGGGAGTTGGTACAATGAGCAGTTCTTC. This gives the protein CASSPPPSSGSWYNEQFF.

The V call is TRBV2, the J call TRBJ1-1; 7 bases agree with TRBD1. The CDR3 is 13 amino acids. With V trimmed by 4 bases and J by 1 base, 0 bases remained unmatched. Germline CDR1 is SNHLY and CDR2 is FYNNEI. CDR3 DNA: TGTGCCAGCAGTGGACAGGGGAACACTGAAGCTTTCTTT. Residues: CASSGQGNTEAFF.

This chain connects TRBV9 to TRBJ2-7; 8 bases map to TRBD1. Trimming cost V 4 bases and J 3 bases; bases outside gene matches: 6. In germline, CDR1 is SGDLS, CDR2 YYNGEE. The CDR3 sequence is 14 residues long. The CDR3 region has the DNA TGTGCCAGCAGCCTTGGACAGGGAGACTACGAGCAGTACTTC. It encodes CASSLGQGDYEQYF.

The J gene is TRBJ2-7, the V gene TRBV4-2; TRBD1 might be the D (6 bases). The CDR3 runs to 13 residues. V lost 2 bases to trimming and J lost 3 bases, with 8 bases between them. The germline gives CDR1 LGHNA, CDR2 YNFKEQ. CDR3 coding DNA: TGTGCCAGCAGCCAACAGGGGAACTACGAGCAGTACTTC. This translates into CASSQQGNYEQYF.

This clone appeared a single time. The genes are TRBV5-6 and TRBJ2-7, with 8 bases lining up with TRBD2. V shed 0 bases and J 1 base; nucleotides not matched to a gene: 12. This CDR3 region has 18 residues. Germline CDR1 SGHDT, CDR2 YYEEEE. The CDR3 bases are TGTGCCAGCAGCTTGGCTAGTATGGGACTAGTTGGGTCCTACGAGCAGTACTTC. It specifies CASSLASMGLVGSYEQYF.

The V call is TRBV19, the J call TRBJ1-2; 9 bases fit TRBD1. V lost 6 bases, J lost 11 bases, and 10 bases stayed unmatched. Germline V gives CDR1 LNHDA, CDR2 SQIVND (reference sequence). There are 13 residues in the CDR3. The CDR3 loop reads CASRNGQGSVYTF. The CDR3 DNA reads TGTGCCAGTAGAAACGGACAGGGGTCTGTTTACACCTTC.

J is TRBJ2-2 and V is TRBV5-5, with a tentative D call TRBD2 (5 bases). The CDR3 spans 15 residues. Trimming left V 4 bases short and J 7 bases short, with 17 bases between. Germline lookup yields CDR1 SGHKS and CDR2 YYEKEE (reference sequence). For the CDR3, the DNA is TGTGCCAGCAGCCTTACGGGGTCCGTGAACGGGGAGCTGTTTTTT. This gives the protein CASSLTGSVNGELFF.

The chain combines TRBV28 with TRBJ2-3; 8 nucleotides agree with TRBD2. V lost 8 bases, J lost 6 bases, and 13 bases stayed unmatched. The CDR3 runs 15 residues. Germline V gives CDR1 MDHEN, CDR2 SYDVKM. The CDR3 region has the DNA TGTGCCAGCGGAACTAGCGGTGGGCGGGGGGATACGCAGTATTTT. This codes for CASGTSGGRGDTQYF.

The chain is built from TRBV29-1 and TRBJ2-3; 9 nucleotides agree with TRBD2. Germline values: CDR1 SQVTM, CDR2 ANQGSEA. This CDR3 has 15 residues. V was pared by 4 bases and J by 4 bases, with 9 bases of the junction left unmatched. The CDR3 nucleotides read TGCAGCGTTGCACTTCCGGGACTAGCATCAGATACGCAGTATTTT. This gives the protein CSVALPGLASDTQYF.

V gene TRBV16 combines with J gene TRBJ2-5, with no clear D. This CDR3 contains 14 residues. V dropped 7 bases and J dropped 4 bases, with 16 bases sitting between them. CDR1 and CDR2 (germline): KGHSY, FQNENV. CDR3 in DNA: TGTGCCAGCAACTCTCGCTCGCGAAGAGAGACCCAGTACTTC. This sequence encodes CASNSRSRRETQYF.

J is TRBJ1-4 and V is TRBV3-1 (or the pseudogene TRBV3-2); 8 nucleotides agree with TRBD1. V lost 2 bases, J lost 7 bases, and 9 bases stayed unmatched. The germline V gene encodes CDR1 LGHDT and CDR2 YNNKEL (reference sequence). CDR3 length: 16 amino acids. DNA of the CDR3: TGTGCCAGCAGCCAAACCAGCAGGGGGCTAAGTGAAAAACTGTTTTTT. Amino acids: CASSQTSRGLSEKLFF.

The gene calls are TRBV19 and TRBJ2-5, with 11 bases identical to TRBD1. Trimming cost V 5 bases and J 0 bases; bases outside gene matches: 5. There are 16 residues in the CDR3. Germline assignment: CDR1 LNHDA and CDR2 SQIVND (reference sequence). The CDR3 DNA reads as TGTGCCAGTAGTTCCGGGACAGGGGGGTACCAAGAGACCCAGTACTTC. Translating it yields CASSSGTGGYQETQYF.

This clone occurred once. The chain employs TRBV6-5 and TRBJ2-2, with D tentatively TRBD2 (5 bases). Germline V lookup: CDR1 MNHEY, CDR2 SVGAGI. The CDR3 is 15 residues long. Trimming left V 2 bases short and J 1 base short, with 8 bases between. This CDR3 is CASSYGRGNTGELFF. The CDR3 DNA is TGTGCCAGCAGTTACGGCCGGGGGAACACCGGGGAGCTGTTTTTT.

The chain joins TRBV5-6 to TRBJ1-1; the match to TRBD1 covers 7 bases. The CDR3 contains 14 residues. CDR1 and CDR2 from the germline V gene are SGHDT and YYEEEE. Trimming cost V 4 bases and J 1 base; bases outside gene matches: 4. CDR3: CASSMGQTNTEAFF. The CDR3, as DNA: TGTGCCAGCAGCATGGGACAGACGAACACTGAAGCTTTCTTT. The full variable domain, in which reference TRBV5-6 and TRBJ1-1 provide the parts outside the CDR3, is DAGVTQSPTHLIKTRGQQVTLRCSPKSGHDTVSWYQQALGQGPQFIFQYYEEEERQRGNFPDRFSGHQFPNYSSELNVNALLLGDSALYLCASSMGQTNTEAFFGQGTRLTVV.